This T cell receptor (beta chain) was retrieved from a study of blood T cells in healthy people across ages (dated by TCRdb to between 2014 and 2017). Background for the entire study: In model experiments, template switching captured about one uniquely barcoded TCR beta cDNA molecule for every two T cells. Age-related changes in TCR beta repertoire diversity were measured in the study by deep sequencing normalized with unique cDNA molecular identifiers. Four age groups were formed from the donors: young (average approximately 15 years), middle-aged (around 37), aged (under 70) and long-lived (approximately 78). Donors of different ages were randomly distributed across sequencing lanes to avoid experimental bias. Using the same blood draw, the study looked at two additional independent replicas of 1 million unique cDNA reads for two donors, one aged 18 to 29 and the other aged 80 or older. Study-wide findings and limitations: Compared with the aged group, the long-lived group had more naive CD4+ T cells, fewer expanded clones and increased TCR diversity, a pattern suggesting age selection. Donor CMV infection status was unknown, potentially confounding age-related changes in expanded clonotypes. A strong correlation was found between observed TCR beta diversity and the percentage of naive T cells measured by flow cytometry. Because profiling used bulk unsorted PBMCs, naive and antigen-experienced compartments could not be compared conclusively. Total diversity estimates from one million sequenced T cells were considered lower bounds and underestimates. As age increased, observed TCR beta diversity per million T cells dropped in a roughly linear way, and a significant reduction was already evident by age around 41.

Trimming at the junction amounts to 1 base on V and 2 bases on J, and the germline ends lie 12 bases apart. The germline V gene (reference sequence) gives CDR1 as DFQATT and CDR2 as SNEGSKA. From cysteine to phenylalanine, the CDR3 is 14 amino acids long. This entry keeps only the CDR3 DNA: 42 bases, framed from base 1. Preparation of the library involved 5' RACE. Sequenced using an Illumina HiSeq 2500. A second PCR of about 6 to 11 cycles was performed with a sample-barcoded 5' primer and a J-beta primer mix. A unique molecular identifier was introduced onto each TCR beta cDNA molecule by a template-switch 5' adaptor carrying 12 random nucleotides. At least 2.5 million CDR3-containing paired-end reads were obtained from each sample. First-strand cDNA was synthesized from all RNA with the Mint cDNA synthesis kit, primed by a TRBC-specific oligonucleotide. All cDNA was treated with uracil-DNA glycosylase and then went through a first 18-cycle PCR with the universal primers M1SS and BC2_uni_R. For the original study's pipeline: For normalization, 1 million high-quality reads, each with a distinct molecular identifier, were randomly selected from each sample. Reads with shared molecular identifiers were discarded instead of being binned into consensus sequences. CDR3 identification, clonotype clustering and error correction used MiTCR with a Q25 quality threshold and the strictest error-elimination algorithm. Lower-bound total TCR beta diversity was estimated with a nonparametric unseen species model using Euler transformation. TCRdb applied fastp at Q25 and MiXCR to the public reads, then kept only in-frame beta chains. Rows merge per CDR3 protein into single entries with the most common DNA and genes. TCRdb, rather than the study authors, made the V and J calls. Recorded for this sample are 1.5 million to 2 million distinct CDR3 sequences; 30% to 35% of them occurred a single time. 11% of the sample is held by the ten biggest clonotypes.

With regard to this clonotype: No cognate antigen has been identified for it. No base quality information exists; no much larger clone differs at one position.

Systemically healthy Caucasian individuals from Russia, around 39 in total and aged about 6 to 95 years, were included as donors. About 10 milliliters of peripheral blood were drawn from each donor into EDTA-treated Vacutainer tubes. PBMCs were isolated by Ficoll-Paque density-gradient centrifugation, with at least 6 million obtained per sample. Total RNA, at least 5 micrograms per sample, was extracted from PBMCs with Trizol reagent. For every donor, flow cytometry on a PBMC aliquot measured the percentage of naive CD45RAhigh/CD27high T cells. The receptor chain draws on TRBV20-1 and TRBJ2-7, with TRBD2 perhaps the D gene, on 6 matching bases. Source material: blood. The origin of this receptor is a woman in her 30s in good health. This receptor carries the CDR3 CSARGLGSTYEQYF. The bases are TGCAGTGCTAGAGGACTCGGGAGTACCTACGAGCAGTACTTC.